The TCR beta chain described here comes from a study of PD-1 blockade in classical Hodgkin lymphoma. Study as a whole: Patients got intravenous nivolumab 3 mg/kg every 2 weeks.

Patients all relapsed after autologous stem cell transplantation, and there was variation in brentuximab vedotin exposure. Deletions cut 5 bases from V and 2 bases from J, with 2 bases between. In germline, CDR1 is LNHDA, CDR2 SQIVND (reference sequence). This CDR3 has 11 residues. Some clones are missing from TCRdb's copy, which holds only in-frame ones; the method was immunoSEQ multiplex PCR. The table lists around 40,000 clones, around four fifths of them singletons. The chain recombines TRBV19 with TRBJ2-3, with D unclear. The sequenced sample was peripheral blood mononuclear cells (PBMCs), obtained at baseline. This TCR derives from a human donor with classical Hodgkin lymphoma. DNA of the CDR3: TGTGCCAGTAGTTACACAGATACGCAGTATTTT. The encoded protein is CASSYTDTQYF.